Presented here are 5 T cell receptor beta chains from one specimen sequenced in a study of cytomegalovirus exposure and HLA in healthy donors. Using immunoSEQ multiplex PCR, the repertoire was profiled, and TCRdb retains in-frame clones only, with some absent. The sample includes roughly 56,000 clones, 93% of them seen just once. Specimen: PBMCs. The receptors come from a woman younger than 30 in good health and CMV-seropositive.

CDR3 nucleotide sequence: TGTGCCAGCAGGACAGGAGAGAATGAGCAGTTCTTC. Amino acids: CASRTGENEQFF. The V and J genes are TRBV7-9 and TRBJ2-1; D perhaps matches TRBD1 (6 bases). The CDR3 is 12 amino acids. Per germline, CDR1 SEHNR and CDR2 FQNEAQ (reference sequence). The V end lost 6 bases, the J end lost 7 bases, and 10 bases lay between the germline ends.

The rearrangement uses TRBV10-3 and TRBJ1-3; D remains ambiguous. This CDR3 is built from 14 residues. The ends were cut back, 4 bases at V and 8 bases at J, with 15 bases in the middle. Germline assignment: CDR1 ENHRY and CDR2 SYGVKD. This CDR3 is CAISARVVGDTIYF. The CDR3 DNA follows: TGTGCCATCAGTGCGAGGGTCGTCGGCGACACCATATATTTT.

The chain couples TRBV6-4 to TRBJ2-2; 7 bases map to TRBD1. Germline values: CDR1 MRHNA, CDR2 SNTAGT. This CDR3 comprises 15 residues. Trimming took 8 bases from V and 1 from J; bases not matched to a gene: 7. CDR3 DNA: TGTGCCAGCCAAGCCGGGACAGAGAACACCGGGGAGCTGTTTTTT. Translation: CASQAGTENTGELFF.

This sequence joins TRBV10-3 and TRBJ2-7; possible D gene TRBD2, 6 bases. Trimming left V 6 bases short and J 4 bases short, with 10 bases between. The length of the CDR3 is 12 residues. Germline CDR1 ENHRY, CDR2 SYGVKD. CDR3 residues: CAISGAGYEQYF. DNA for the CDR3: TGTGCCATCAGCGGGGCGGGATACGAGCAGTACTTC.

The rearrangement joins TRBV23-1 to TRBJ1-2; D not certain. TRBV23-1 is designated an ORF whose function remains uncertain. This CDR3 is built from 12 residues. V was shortened by 7 bases and J by 4 bases, with 10 bases between the two germline ends. CDR3 bases: TGCGCCAGCAAGGTCGCGGCCTATGGCTACACCTTC. Protein product: CASKVAAYGYTF.